This T cell receptor beta chain was recorded in a study of shared clonotypes between healthy human individuals. Study background: Each donor's CD8 memory used one plate, CD8 naive two, each CD4 subset three.

Each PCR replicate from the sorted subsets contained 200 to 250 ng DNA, which is tens of thousands of T cell genomes. Sequenced by immunoSEQ multiplex PCR; TCRdb stores in-frame clones only, minus some. The data contain approximately 700,000 clones, roughly 72% of them seen just once; the ten biggest clones take up roughly 2%. This clonotype was obtained from a woman aged 25 to 45 in good health. Sequencing was carried out using memory CD4+ T cells sorted from blood. Regarding subset: CD45RA-negative fraction.

The CDR3 coding sequence is TGTGCCAGCAGTTACAGGGTAGAATCACCCCTCCACTTT. Translating gives CASSYRVESPLHF. The V call is TRBV6-5, the J call TRBJ1-6; D is uncertain. The CDR3 has 13 residues. CDR1 is MNHEY and CDR2 is SVGAGI in the germline V gene. Deletions cut 2 bases from V and 10 bases from J, with 9 bases between.